The clone carrying this T cell receptor (beta chain) was found a few times. MiXCR, run by TCRdb on the 5' RACE reads, gives a single entry per CDR3 protein. The table lists some 600,000 distinct CDR3 sequences, 17% of them singletons, with 15% to 20% in the top ten. The data are from a study of T cells after yellow fever vaccination. Looked up from germline, CDR1 is KGHSH and CDR2 is LQKENI. The ends lost 6 bases at V and 5 bases at J; junction bases unmatched: 7. This CDR3 region has 14 residues. This TCR was recovered from a man in his late teens or twenties who received the YFV17D yellow fever vaccine. Sequencing was performed on PBMCs, taken about 5 days after the first yellow fever vaccination. The rearrangement links TRBV18 to TRBJ1-1, with 9 positions matching TRBD1. CDR3 nucleotide sequence: TGTGCCAGCTCCCAAGCCGGGACAGGGACTGAAGCTTTCTTT. Encoded protein: CASSQAGTGTEAFF.